Listed here are 9 T cell receptor beta chains from one sample, sequenced in a study of blood T cells in healthy people across ages. The use of a sample-barcoded 5' primer and a J-beta primer mix characterized a second PCR of roughly 6 to 12 cycles. TCRdb re-analysed the 5' RACE reads in MiXCR, keeping a single row per CDR3 protein. The table lists approximately 1.5 million distinct CDR3 sequences, approximately 43% of them singletons. The sample taken for sequencing was blood. These receptors were collected from a woman aged 18-29 years in good health.

The V and J genes are TRBV29-1 and TRBJ2-3; TRBD1 matches 7 bases. The V gene end was trimmed by 6 bases and the J gene end by 5 bases; junction bases not matched to a gene: 5. CDR3 length: 12 residues. From germline, CDR1 is SQVTM and CDR2 ANQGSEA. CDR3 in amino acids: CSVHRGEDTQYF. The CDR3 DNA follows: TGCAGCGTGCACAGGGGTGAAGATACGCAGTATTTT.

The chain uses TRBV7-9 and TRBJ2-1; 8 bases match TRBD1. J lost 5 bases, V lost 7 bases, and 13 bases had no gene match. CDR3 length equals 16 residues. Germline V lookup: CDR1 SEHNR, CDR2 FQNEAQ (reference sequence). In DNA, the CDR3 is TGTGCCAGCACCCCGCTTGTCCCGACAGGGGACAATGAGCAGTTCTTC. This sequence encodes CASTPLVPTGDNEQFF. Filled out from reference TRBV7-9 and TRBJ2-1, the complete variable domain reads DTGVSQNPRHKITKRGQNVTFRCDPISEHNRLYWYRQTLGQGPEFLTYFQNEAQLEKSRLLSDRFSAERPKGSFSTLEIQRTEQGDSAMYLCASTPLVPTGDNEQFFGPGTRLTVL.

This clonotype occurred a few times. This sequence joins TRBV7-8 and TRBJ2-1, with D tentatively TRBD2 (6 bases). The germline V and J ends were trimmed by 5 bases and 7 bases, with 15 bases remaining between them. CDR1 is SGHVS, CDR2 FQNEAQ, per germline. CDR3 length: 14 residues. The CDR3 DNA sequence: TGTGCCAGCAGCGTCCGGGGGAATGCGAATGAGCAGTTCTTC. This translates into CASSVRGNANEQFF.

This chain connects TRBV12-3 or TRBV12-4 to TRBJ1-4; D may be TRBD1 (5 bases). Trimming removed 5 bases at V and 1 base at J, with 23 bases between. The CDR3 spans 19 residues. The CDR3 DNA reads TGTGCCAGCAGTCTTATATGGGCGGGGCAGGGCCTAACTAATGAAAAACTGTTTTTT. As protein: CASSLIWAGQGLTNEKLFF.

This chain joins TRBV27 and TRBJ1-1; D gene ambiguous. Germline-derived CDR1 and CDR2 are MNHEY and SMNVEV (reference sequence). The CDR3 extends over 13 amino acids. V lost 5 bases and J lost 4, with 11 bases in between. The CDR3 spells CASSATWGTEAFF. As DNA, the CDR3 is TGTGCCAGCAGTGCCACGTGGGGCACTGAAGCTTTCTTT.

V and J are TRBV10-3 and TRBJ2-1, with TRBD2 matching over 7 bases. CDR1 is ENHRY, CDR2 SYGVKD, per germline. The CDR3 is made up of 15 amino acids. The trim removed 4 bases at V and 2 bases at J, leaving 5 bases unmatched. Here the CDR3 DNA reads TGTGCCATCAGTGCACCGGGGGGACCCTACAATGAGCAGTTCTTC. Translated, it gives CAISAPGGPYNEQFF.

This chain joins TRBV28 and TRBJ2-1; 8 nucleotides agree with TRBD2. Germline lookup yields CDR1 MDHEN and CDR2 SYDVKM. This CDR3 spans 14 amino acids. V was pared by 5 bases and J by 7 bases, with 7 bases of the junction left unmatched. This chain's CDR3 is CASSPGGAINEQFF. The CDR3 DNA is TGTGCCAGCAGTCCGGGGGGGGCGATAAATGAGCAGTTCTTC.

J is TRBJ2-1 and V is TRBV27; no clear D. The V gene's germline CDR1 is MNHEY and CDR2 SMNVEV (reference sequence). Trimming shortened V by 2 bases and J by 5 bases, and 7 bases separated the two germline ends. The CDR3 contains 13 residues. This chain's CDR3 is CASSLKEHNEQFF. The CDR3 DNA follows: TGTGCCAGCAGTTTAAAGGAGCACAATGAGCAGTTCTTC.

The table lists this clonotype with a few counts. V and J are TRBV6-5 and TRBJ2-3, with D maybe TRBD2 (6 bases). Germline values: CDR1 MNHEY, CDR2 SVGAGI. The CDR3 is made up of 15 amino acids. V lost 5 bases and J lost 0, with 12 bases in between. The CDR3 region has the DNA TGTGCCAGCAGTCCTAGGACTACTAGCACAGATACGCAGTATTTT. Translated, it gives CASSPRTTSTDTQYF.